The 29 T cell receptor beta chains below were found in one sample sequenced in a study of cytomegalovirus exposure and HLA in healthy donors. PCR employed 60 Vbeta and 13 Jbeta primers. Sequenced by immunoSEQ multiplex PCR; TCRdb stores in-frame clones only, minus some. Among roughly 150,000 clones listed, about 85% were seen once. The sequenced material came from PBMCs. The receptors were sampled from a man aged 50-60 years in good health and CMV-seropositive.

The chain joins TRBV5-1 to TRBJ2-3; 7 nucleotides agree with TRBD1. V dropped 0 bases and J dropped 2; count of bases not matched to a gene: 3. The germline V gene encodes CDR1 SGHRS and CDR2 YFSETQ. This CDR3 has 15 amino acids. The CDR3 reads CASSLVGQDTDTQYF. CDR3 in DNA: TGCGCCAGCAGCTTGGTCGGACAGGACACAGATACGCAGTATTTT.

Remarks on this clone: Other DNA sequences in this sample translate to the same CDR3. The V gene is TRBV28, the J gene TRBJ1-2, with TRBD1 as a possible D gene (5 bases). V was cut by 3 bases and J by 4 bases, with 6 bases left in between. The length of the CDR3 is 12 residues. Germline V gene sequence: CDR1 MDHEN, CDR2 SYDVKM. The CDR3 region has the DNA TGTGCCAGCAGTTTGGGGGGCTATGGCTACACCTTC. This sequence encodes CASSLGGYGYTF.

Of note for this clone: Germline and junction disagree at one end, which may indicate a read error. The genes are TRBV5-1 and TRBJ2-7; 7 bases map to TRBD1. This CDR3 has 12 residues. Germline V CDR1 and CDR2: SGHRS, YFSETQ. DNA of the CDR3: TGCGCCAGCGCCCGGGACAGCTACGGGCAGTACTTC. Translated: CASARDSYGQYF.

This sequence joins TRBV6-5 and TRBJ2-7, with D possibly TRBD1 on 6 matching bases. From germline, CDR1 is MNHEY and CDR2 SVGAGI. Trimming removed 2 bases at V and 2 bases at J, with 10 bases between. The CDR3 length is 14 residues. CDR3 amino acids: CASSYTRQAYEQYF. CDR3 nucleotide sequence: TGTGCCAGCAGTTACACCCGACAGGCCTACGAGCAGTACTTC.

The chain carries TRBV9 and TRBJ2-3, with D possibly matching TRBD2 (6 bases). CDR3 length equals 14 residues. Trimming cost V 7 bases and J 1 base, with 13 bases left between them. Germline V CDR1 and CDR2: SGDLS, YYNGEE. DNA of the CDR3: TGTGCCAGCGGGGGGTTGTTCGGCACAGATACGCAGTATTTT. It translates to CASGGLFGTDTQYF.

The chain combines TRBV27 with TRBJ1-2; TRBD1 aligns across 10 bases. The CDR3 covers 14 residues. V trimming: 5 bases; J trimming: 4 bases; junction bases outside the gene matches: 4. Per germline, CDR1 MNHEY and CDR2 SMNVEV (reference sequence). As DNA, the CDR3 is TGTGCCAGCAGTCAGACAGGGGGCTTCTATGGCTACACCTTC. It codes for CASSQTGGFYGYTF.

Ten or more counts support this clone. The V and J genes are TRBV5-1 and TRBJ1-1; D possibly corresponds to TRBD1 (6 bases). V was cut by 5 bases and J by 1 base, with 15 bases left in between. The CDR3 has 15 amino acids. The germline CDR1 and CDR2 sequences are SGHRS and YFSETQ. CDR3 protein: CASSFQGTGNTEAFF. The CDR3 nucleotides read TGCGCCAGCAGTTTCCAGGGGACCGGGAACACTGAAGCTTTCTTT. Full variable domain (missing parts from reference TRBV5-1 and TRBJ1-1): KAGVTQTPRYLIKTRGQQVTLSCSPISGHRSVSWYQQTPGQGLQFLFEYFSETQRNKGNFPGRFSGRQFSNSRSEMNVSTLELGDSALYLCASSFQGTGNTEAFFGQGTRLTVV.

The V and J genes are TRBV27 and TRBJ2-5; the match to TRBD1 covers 10 bases. Germline CDR1 is MNHEY and CDR2 is SMNVEV (reference sequence). The CDR3 has 14 amino acids. V was pared by 6 bases and J by 5 bases, with 6 bases of the junction left unmatched. The CDR3: CASSTGQGRETQYF. The CDR3 DNA reads as TGTGCCAGCAGCACGGGACAGGGGAGGGAGACCCAGTACTTC.

The V call is TRBV28, the J call TRBJ2-7; possible D gene TRBD2, 6 bases. V gave up 7 bases and J gave up 3 bases, with 16 bases separating them. This CDR3 is 14 amino acids long. Germline V gene lookup returns CDR1 MDHEN and CDR2 SYDVKM. The CDR3 region is CASKSPTSHYEQYF. The CDR3 DNA reads as TGTGCCAGCAAGTCCCCTACTAGCCACTACGAGCAGTACTTC.

The rearrangement joins TRBV14 to TRBJ1-2; 7 bases map to TRBD1. The CDR3 is 16 amino acids. The germline V gene has CDR1 SGHDN and CDR2 FVKESK. J was trimmed by 7 bases and V by 1 base; bases with no gene match: 12. The CDR3, as DNA: TGTGCCAGCAGCCAAGCCTACAGGGGCGCATCTACTGGCTACACCTTC. Translated: CASSQAYRGASTGYTF.

The chain employs TRBV5-1 and TRBJ1-2, with 8 nucleotides matching TRBD1. There are 15 residues in the CDR3. With V trimmed by 2 bases and J by 4 bases, 7 bases remained unmatched. Germline V gene lookup returns CDR1 SGHRS and CDR2 YFSETQ. The DNA for the CDR3 is TGCGCCAGCAGCTTAAGGACAGGGTCGGGCTATGGCTACACCTTC. Translation: CASSLRTGSGYGYTF.

The chain couples TRBV27 to TRBJ1-1; D is perhaps TRBD1 (6 bases). Per germline, CDR1 MNHEY and CDR2 SMNVEV (reference sequence). The V gene lost 6 bases and the J gene lost 2 bases, with 13 bases spanning the gap. This CDR3 has 14 residues. CDR3 in amino acids: CASSREDSNTEAFF. The CDR3 DNA sequence: TGTGCCAGCAGCAGAGAGGACAGTAACACTGAAGCTTTCTTT.

The chain joins TRBV28 to TRBJ2-7; 8 bases line up with TRBD2. Germline V gene sequence: CDR1 MDHEN, CDR2 SYDVKM. CDR3 length: 14 amino acids. V lost 3 bases and J lost 3; bases outside the gene matches: 4. CDR3 coding DNA: TGTGCCAGCAGTTTGGGTAGCGGGGACTACGAGCAGTACTTC. Residues: CASSLGSGDYEQYF. Filled out from reference TRBV28 and TRBJ2-7, the complete variable domain reads DVKVTQSSRYLVKRTGEKVFLECVQDMDHENMFWYRQDPGLGLRLIYFSYDVKMKEKGDIPEGYSVSREKKERFSLILESASTNQTSMYLCASSLGSGDYEQYFGPGTRLTVT.

V and J are TRBV5-5 and TRBJ2-7; tentatively, D is TRBD1 (6 bases). Germline V CDR1 and CDR2: SGHKS, YYEKEE (reference sequence). V lost 5 bases, J lost 1 base, and 10 bases lay in between. The CDR3 is 13 amino acids. The CDR3 protein is CASSSTGSYEQYF. As DNA, the CDR3 is TGTGCCAGCAGTTCTACAGGGTCCTACGAGCAGTACTTC.

As regards this clone: An end of the junction does not agree with germline; a read error may underlie this. The CDR3 region is CSAERNSLETQYF. The CDR3 DNA reads as TGCAGCGCTGAAAGGAACAGCTTGGAGACCCAGTACTTC. V gene TRBV29-1 combines with J gene TRBJ2-5, with unresolved D. CDR1 and CDR2 (germline): SQVTM, ANQGSEA. This CDR3 spans 13 amino acids.

This chain joins TRBV4-1 and TRBJ1-1; TRBD1 matches at 7 bases. V dropped 2 bases and J dropped 2; count of bases not matched to a gene: 11. CDR3 size: 17 residues. CDR1 and CDR2 from the germline V gene are MGHRA and YSYEKL. CDR3 nucleotides: TGCGCCAGCAGCCAACGACAGGGTTTAGGACGAAACACTGAAGCTTTCTTT. Its protein is CASSQRQGLGRNTEAFF.

The V and J genes are TRBV4-3 and TRBJ2-7, with D maybe TRBD1 (7 bases). Between the trimmed V and J ends, which lost 4 bases and 5 bases, there was a span of 15 bases. Germline V gene data show CDR1 as LGHNA and CDR2 as YSLEER. The CDR3 length is 14 residues. This CDR3 reads CASSRGGGQHEQYF. The CDR3 DNA reads as TGCGCCAGCAGCCGCGGAGGGGGCCAACACGAGCAGTACTTC.

V and J are TRBV28 and TRBJ2-3; 9 positions agree with TRBD2. J was trimmed by 14 bases and V by 2 bases; bases with no gene match: 14. The CDR3 has 15 amino acids. Germline V CDR1 and CDR2: MDHEN, SYDVKM. Here the CDR3 DNA reads TGTGCCAGCAGTTTAGGGGCTAGCGGGGATCCGAGATCGTATTTT. Amino acid sequence: CASSLGASGDPRSYF.

This rearrangement joins TRBV27 to TRBJ2-6; D ambiguous. The length of the CDR3 is 15 residues. CDR1 and CDR2 (germline): MNHEY, SMNVEV (reference sequence). Trimming removed 6 bases at V and 0 bases at J, with 9 bases between. CDR3 sequence (DNA): TGTGCCAGCAGCCTCGTGTACTCTGGGGCCAACGTCCTGACTTTC. Amino acids: CASSLVYSGANVLTF. The whole variable domain, remainder taken from reference TRBV27 and TRBJ2-6, is EAQVTQNPRYLITVTGKKLTVTCSQNMNHEYMSWYRQDPGLGLRQIYYSMNVEVTDKGDVPEGYKVSRKEKRNFPLILESPSPNQTSLYFCASSLVYSGANVLTFGAGSRLTVL.

V usage is TRBV5-4 and J usage is TRBJ1-2, with 7 bases identical to TRBD1. Trimming at V came to 4 bases and at J to 10 bases, leaving 10 bases not matched to a gene. The CDR3 loop spans 13 amino acids. Germline CDR1 and CDR2: SGHNT and YYREEE (reference sequence). The CDR3 region is CASSLGTEIDYTF. The CDR3 nucleotides read TGTGCCAGCAGCCTCGGGACAGAAATTGACTACACCTTC.

This clone was counted between two and nine times. The genes are TRBV27 and TRBJ2-2, with 8 bases fitting TRBD1. Germline V gives CDR1 MNHEY, CDR2 SMNVEV (reference sequence). This CDR3 has 17 residues. Unmatched junction bases numbered 11, after V lost 1 base and J lost 7 bases. CDR3 DNA sequence: TGTGCCAGCAGTTTATTCGCGGGACAGGTGTCCGGCGGGGAGCTGTTTTTT. Translating gives CASSLFAGQVSGGELFF.

The chain uses TRBV7-9 and TRBJ1-4, with D possibly matching TRBD1 (6 bases). Germline assignment: CDR1 SEHNR and CDR2 FQNEAQ (reference sequence). V was pared by 2 bases and J by 8 bases, with 12 bases between. The CDR3 spans 14 residues. CDR3 sequence (DNA): TGTGCCAGCAGCTTAAGGGGGACCGAGGAAAAACTGTTTTTT. This translates into CASSLRGTEEKLFF. The full variable domain, with the rest looked up from reference TRBV7-9 and TRBJ1-4, is DTGVSQNPRHKITKRGQNVTFRCDPISEHNRLYWYRQTLGQGPEFLTYFQNEAQLEKSRLLSDRFSAERPKGSFSTLEIQRTEQGDSAMYLCASSLRGTEEKLFFGSGTQLSVL.

V is TRBV29-1 and J is TRBJ1-2; D may be TRBD1 (6 bases). Germline values: CDR1 SQVTM, CDR2 ANQGSEA. V lost 4 bases to trimming and J lost 7 bases, with 19 bases between them. The length of the CDR3 is 14 residues. CDR3 sequence: CSVGPVWGGSGYTF. The CDR3 region has the DNA TGCAGCGTTGGACCGGTATGGGGGGGCAGTGGCTACACCTTC.

The V call is TRBV4-1, the J call TRBJ2-4; weak D call: TRBD2 (5 bases). Trimming pared 6 bases from V and 1 base from J, leaving 13 bases between. CDR3 length equals 15 residues. Germline V gene sequence: CDR1 MGHRA, CDR2 YSYEKL. The CDR3 protein is CASSRGPDAKNIQYF. The CDR3 bases are TGCGCCAGCAGTCGAGGGCCCGATGCCAAAAACATTCAGTACTTC.

The gene calls are TRBV18 and TRBJ2-1; TRBD2 aligns across 7 bases. The germline gives CDR1 KGHSH, CDR2 LQKENI. The CDR3 is 19 amino acids. The V gene end was trimmed by 3 bases and the J gene end by 0 bases; junction bases not matched to a gene: 14. CDR3 loop: CASSPHSLAGSSSYNEQFF. The CDR3 DNA is TGTGCCAGCTCACCGCATTCTTTAGCGGGTTCCAGCTCCTACAATGAGCAGTTCTTC.

The CDR3 sequence: CASSYGGSYNEQFF. The CDR3, as DNA: TGTGCCAGCAGCTACGGGGGTTCCTACAATGAGCAGTTCTTC. The gene calls are TRBV2 and TRBJ2-1, with D possibly matching TRBD2 (6 bases). V lost 6 bases and J lost 1, with 10 bases in between. CDR1 is SNHLY, CDR2 FYNNEI, per germline. CDR3 length equals 14 residues.

This clone was observed a single time. The rearrangement joins TRBV7-2 to TRBJ2-1; D ambiguous. V was clipped by 2 bases and J by 5 bases, with 13 bases between them. The CDR3 runs to 15 residues. The germline gives CDR1 SGHTA, CDR2 FQGNSA. CDR3 sequence: CASSLTTEPHNEQFF. In DNA, the CDR3 is TGTGCCAGCAGCTTAACCACAGAACCCCACAATGAGCAGTTCTTC.

The chain is built from TRBV28 and TRBJ2-1; D is unresolved. Trimming pared 5 bases from V and 9 bases from J, leaving 11 bases between. Germline CDR1 is MDHEN and CDR2 is SYDVKM. CDR3 size: 12 residues. CDR3 in amino acids: CASSRFWAEQFF. The CDR3 region has the DNA TGTGCCAGCAGTCGATTTTGGGCTGAGCAGTTCTTC.

The rearrangement links TRBV15 to TRBJ1-1; TRBD1 matches 7 bases. This CDR3 contains 13 residues. CDR1 and CDR2 from the germline V gene are LNHNV and YYDKDF (reference sequence). The V segment lost 7 bases and the J segment 3 bases; nucleotides outside the gene matches: 5. CDR3 in DNA: TGTGCCACCAAGCAGGGGGTACACACTGAAGCTTTCTTT. Translated: CATKQGVHTEAFF. Combining the CDR3 with reference TRBV15 and TRBJ1-1 gives the whole variable domain DAMVIQNPRYQVTQFGKPVTLSCSQTLNHNVMYWYQQKSSQAPKLLFHYYDKDFNNEADTPDNFQSRRPNTSFCFLDIRSPGLGDTAMYLCATKQGVHTEAFFGQGTRLTVV.